The source of this TCR beta chain is a study of post-analysis software for immune sequencing data. This clonotype was observed a handful of times. The antigen is unknown. cDNA libraries for TCR beta contained unique molecular identifiers. A single record per CDR3 protein comes from TCRdb applying MiXCR to the PCR reads. The sample has 650,000 to 900,000 distinct CDR3 sequences; about 43% are singletons. General study results and limits: F-measure co-clustering was strong for batch-matched samples. Among five TRBV segments more frequent in patients than controls were TRBV5-6, TRBV5-1 and TRBV20-1.

Trimming at V came to 6 bases and at J to 6 bases, leaving 4 bases not matched to a gene. This CDR3 is 13 amino acids long. The specimen sequenced was blood. The chain has TRBV12-3 or TRBV12-4 and TRBJ1-5; 8 positions match TRBD1. The TCR originated in a girl aged 10 to 17 with multiple sclerosis. CDR3 loop: CASRQGGSQPQHF. The CDR3, as DNA: TGTGCCAGCAGACAGGGGGGTTCTCAGCCCCAGCATTTT.